This T cell receptor (beta chain) was observed in a study of T cells in Graves' hyperthyroidism and ophthalmopathy. Amplified TCR beta CDR3 regions came from RNA transcripts. The study used the HTBI primer set for a first-round RT-PCR of the TCR CDR3. TCRdb ran MiXCR on the multiplex PCR reads and lists one entry per CDR3 protein. The sample includes about 660,000 distinct CDR3 sequences, nearly 45% of them seen just once. This clonotype was counted ten times or more. Trimming cost V 3 bases and J 5 bases, with 4 bases left between them. The CDR3 is 12 residues long. CDR1 SGHTA and CDR2 FQGNSA come from the germline V gene.

Source material: peripheral blood or thyroid tissue (not recorded which). This TCR derives from an adult man with Graves' disease, either hyperthyroidism or ophthalmopathy (not recorded which). This sequence joins TRBV7-2 and TRBJ1-4, with D unresolved. CDR3 sequence: CASSFGNEKLFF. As DNA, the CDR3 is TGTGCCAGCAGCTTTGGGAATGAAAAACTGTTTTTT.